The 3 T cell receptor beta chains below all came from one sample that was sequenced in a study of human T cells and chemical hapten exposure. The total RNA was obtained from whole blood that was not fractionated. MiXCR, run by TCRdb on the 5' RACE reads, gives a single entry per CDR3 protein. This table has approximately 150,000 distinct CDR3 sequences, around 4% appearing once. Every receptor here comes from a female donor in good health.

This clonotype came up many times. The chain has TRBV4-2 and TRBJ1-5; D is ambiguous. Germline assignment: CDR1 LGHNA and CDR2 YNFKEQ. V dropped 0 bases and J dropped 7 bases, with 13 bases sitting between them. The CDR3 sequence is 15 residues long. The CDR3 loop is CASSQDGDRTQPQHF. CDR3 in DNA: TGTGCCAGCAGCCAAGATGGCGATAGAACCCAGCCCCAGCATTTT.

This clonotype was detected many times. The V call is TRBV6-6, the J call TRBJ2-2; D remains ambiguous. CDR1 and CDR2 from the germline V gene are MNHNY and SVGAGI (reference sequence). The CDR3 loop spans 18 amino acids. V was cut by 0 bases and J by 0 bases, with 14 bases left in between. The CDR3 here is CASSYSSLRRANTGELFF. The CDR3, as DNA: TGTGCCAGCAGTTACTCGAGTCTGCGACGCGCGAACACCGGGGAGCTGTTTTTT.

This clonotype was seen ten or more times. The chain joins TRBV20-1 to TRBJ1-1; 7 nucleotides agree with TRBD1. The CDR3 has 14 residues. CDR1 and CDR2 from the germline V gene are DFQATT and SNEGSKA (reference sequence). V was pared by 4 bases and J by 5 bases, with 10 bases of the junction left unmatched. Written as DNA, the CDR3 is TGCAGTGCTACACCTTACAGGGGTGGAACTGAAGCTTTCTTT. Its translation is CSATPYRGGTEAFF.